Listed below are T cell receptor beta chains from one sample, sequenced in a study of vaccination and CD4 T cells after COVID-19. Each CDR3 protein is one row after TCRdb ran MiXCR on the PCR reads. The top ten clones hold roughly 10% of a sample with under 20,000 distinct CDR3 sequences, roughly 50% of them seen once. Their target antigens are unknown. The sample in question was CD4+ T cells from blood, cultured in vitro, obtained before SARS-CoV-2 vaccination. The receptors stem from a human donor who had recovered from COVID-19. The CDR3 runs from the conserved cysteine through the conserved F or W. A D gene is named only where the DNA matches it firmly. Only part of the rows carry a size: once, few, many, or a class if the clone is expanded.

.,TRBV20-1,TRBJ2-6,.,TGCAGTGCTAGAGATTCGCAGGGATCTGGGGCCAACGTCCTGACTTTC,CSARDSQGSGANVLTF
.,TRBV6-2/TRBV6-3,TRBJ1-2,.,TGTGCCAGCAGTTATCTAAGGGAACCCGCCACGGGGGGCTACACCTTC,CASSYLREPATGGYTF
.,TRBV5-1,TRBJ2-3,.,TGCGCCAGCAGCCCTGAAGTGTTAGTGGGAGATACGCAGTATTTT,CASSPEVLVGDTQYF
.,TRBV6-1,TRBJ2-5,few,TGTGCCAGCAGTGTAGGGGGTTCCGGTCAAGAGACCCAGTACTTC,CASSVGGSGQETQYF
.,TRBV30,TRBJ1-2,.,TGTGCCTGGAGTCTCTATTTACGGGGCGGCGGCTACACCTTC,CAWSLYLRGGGYTF
.,TRBV11-2,TRBJ2-7,.,TGTGCCAGCAGCTTAGAGGGGCAAAGGGCCTCCTACGAGCAGTACTTC,CASSLEGQRASYEQYF
.,TRBV6-1,TRBJ1-2,.,TGTGCCACCGGGAAGACCACTTACTATGGCTACACCTTC,CATGKTTYYGYTF
.,TRBV19,TRBJ2-5,.,TGTGCCAGTAGTATGATAGCGGTGGAGACCCAGTACTTC,CASSMIAVETQYF
.,TRBV7-2,TRBJ1-3,.,TGTGCCAGCAGCTCCGGGACTGGTGGAAACACCATATATTTT,CASSSGTGGNTIYF
.,TRBV7-2,TRBJ2-2,.,TGTGCCAGCAGCTTAAGAATTAGGAATGGGGACACCGGGGAGCTGTTTTTT,CASSLRIRNGDTGELFF
TRBD1,TRBV20-1,TRBJ1-4,.,TGCAGTGCTCGATTCCGACAGGGGGCGAGTGAAAAACTGTTTTTT,CSARFRQGASEKLFF
.,TRBV10-1,TRBJ2-1,.,TGCGCCACCGCCGGACTTCCGGATGAGCAGTTCTTC,CATAGLPDEQFF
.,TRBV20-1,TRBJ2-1,.,TGCAGTGCTAGACCCCACTCTCGATCCTACAATGAGCAGTTCTTC,CSARPHSRSYNEQFF
.,TRBV7-8,TRBJ2-7,.,TGTGCCAGCAGCTCCATGGGCAGGGCGCTCTACGAGCAGTACTTC,CASSSMGRALYEQYF
TRBD1,TRBV28,TRBJ1-5,few,TGTGCCAGCAGTAGGGACAGGAGCTCCCAGCCCCAGCATTTT,CASSRDRSSQPQHF
.,TRBV6-2/TRBV6-3,TRBJ2-5,few,TGTGCCAGCAGATTCCCGGGATCCCAAGAGACCCAGTACTTC,CASRFPGSQETQYF
.,TRBV20-1,TRBJ2-7,.,TGCAGTGCTAAGTGGGCGGGATCCCACCACGAGCAGTACTTC,CSAKWAGSHHEQYF
TRBD2,TRBV10-3,TRBJ2-7,.,TGTGCCAATTCAAAGCGGGAGCCACCGGGCGAGCAGTACTTC,CANSKREPPGEQYF
TRBD1,TRBV20-1,TRBJ1-2,.,TGCAGTGCGCGCATTCAGGGGGACGGGGGGCAAGGCTACACCTTC,CSARIQGDGGQGYTF
.,TRBV27,TRBJ2-7,.,TGTGCCAGCAGTTCCCCAAGCGACGGTGGCTCCTACGAGCAGTACTTC,CASSSPSDGGSYEQYF
TRBD2,TRBV20-1,TRBJ2-5,.,TGCAGTGCAGCAGCGGGGGCCCAAGAGACCCAGTACTTC,CSAAAGAQETQYF
.,TRBV20-1,TRBJ2-1,.,TGCAGTGCGGATAAGGGAGTCTCCTACAATGAGCAGTTCTTC,CSADKGVSYNEQFF
TRBD2,TRBV28,TRBJ2-7,.,TGTGCCAGCAGCAAACTAGCGGGATCGTACGAGCAGTACTTC,CASSKLAGSYEQYF
.,TRBV7-8,TRBJ1-2,few,TGTGCCAGCAGCTTAGGGGTTAACTATGGCTACACCTTC,CASSLGVNYGYTF
TRBD1,TRBV6-2/TRBV6-3,TRBJ2-1,.,TGTGCCAGCAGGAAAAGGGACAGGGGGCACAATGAGCAGTTCTTC,CASRKRDRGHNEQFF
TRBD1,TRBV12-3/TRBV12-4,TRBJ1-1,.,TGTGCCAGCAAACGGACAGGGTTGAACACTGAAGCTTTCTTT,CASKRTGLNTEAFF
TRBD2,TRBV20-1,TRBJ2-1,few,TGCAGTGCTAGACTCGGGAGGACGGGATACAATGAGCAGTTCTTC,CSARLGRTGYNEQFF
TRBD1,TRBV20-1,TRBJ1-1,.,TGCAGTGCTGAAGACAGGGGGAGAGGCAGGACTGAAGCTTTCTTT,CSAEDRGRGRTEAFF
.,TRBV11-2,TRBJ2-5,.,TGTGCCAGCAGCTTAGATCTCGGCCGAGAGACCCAGTACTTC,CASSLDLGRETQYF
TRBD1,TRBV24-1,TRBJ2-7,few,TGTGCCACCAGTGCTGTGGACAGGGGTAGGTACGAGCAGTACTTC,CATSAVDRGRYEQYF
TRBD2,TRBV4-1,TRBJ2-7,.,TGCGCCAGCAGCCAAGAGTCCGGGACTAGATCGTCCTACGAGCAGTACTTC,CASSQESGTRSSYEQYF
.,TRBV20-1,TRBJ2-5,.,TGCAGTGCTATGGGACCGACCTCGCAAGAGACCCAGTACTTC,CSAMGPTSQETQYF
.,TRBV7-2,TRBJ2-1,few,TGTGCCAGCAGCCCTCTCCAGGGGAGGAACTACAATGAGCAGTTCTTC,CASSPLQGRNYNEQFF
.,TRBV2,TRBJ1-3,.,TGTGCCAGCAGCGGGTTTCGAGCGGAAACTGGAAACACCATATATTTT,CASSGFRAETGNTIYF
TRBD1,TRBV7-2,TRBJ2-2,.,TGTGCCAGCAGCTTAGGGACAGGGATTGCCGGGGAGCTGTTTTTT,CASSLGTGIAGELFF
.,TRBV7-9,TRBJ2-5,few,TGTGCCAGCAGCTTACCCCTGAGCGCACAAGAGACCCAGTACTTC,CASSLPLSAQETQYF
.,TRBV7-3,TRBJ2-3,few,TGTGCCAGCAGCTCAGGGTCAGATACGCAGTATTTT,CASSSGSDTQYF
.,TRBV7-9,TRBJ1-6,few,TGTGCCAGCAGCCAAGCAAGGGACATTTCACCCCTCCACTTT,CASSQARDISPLHF
TRBD2,TRBV20-1,TRBJ2-7,.,TGCAGTGCCGTGGTAAGCGGGATCGACTCCTACGAGCAGTACTTC,CSAVVSGIDSYEQYF
.,TRBV20-1,TRBJ1-2,few,TGCAGTGCTAGAGATCATGGGAGGGGGGTTTATGGCTACACCTTC,CSARDHGRGVYGYTF
TRBD1,TRBV10-3,TRBJ1-2,.,TGTGCCATCAGTGAAAACAGGGGAGGGCTCAATGGCTACACCTTC,CAISENRGGLNGYTF
.,TRBV6-5,TRBJ2-5,.,TGTGCCAGCAGTTACTCGAGCTGGCTAGCTGGTGAGACCCAGTACTTC,CASSYSSWLAGETQYF
TRBD2,TRBV20-1,TRBJ2-4,.,TGCAGTGCTAGACCAGGGAGGGCCCGGGACATTCAGTACTTC,CSARPGRARDIQYF
.,TRBV27,TRBJ2-2,.,TGTGCCAGCAGCCGAAGGGCCACCGGGACCGAGAGCGGGGAGCTGTTTTTT,CASSRRATGTESGELFF